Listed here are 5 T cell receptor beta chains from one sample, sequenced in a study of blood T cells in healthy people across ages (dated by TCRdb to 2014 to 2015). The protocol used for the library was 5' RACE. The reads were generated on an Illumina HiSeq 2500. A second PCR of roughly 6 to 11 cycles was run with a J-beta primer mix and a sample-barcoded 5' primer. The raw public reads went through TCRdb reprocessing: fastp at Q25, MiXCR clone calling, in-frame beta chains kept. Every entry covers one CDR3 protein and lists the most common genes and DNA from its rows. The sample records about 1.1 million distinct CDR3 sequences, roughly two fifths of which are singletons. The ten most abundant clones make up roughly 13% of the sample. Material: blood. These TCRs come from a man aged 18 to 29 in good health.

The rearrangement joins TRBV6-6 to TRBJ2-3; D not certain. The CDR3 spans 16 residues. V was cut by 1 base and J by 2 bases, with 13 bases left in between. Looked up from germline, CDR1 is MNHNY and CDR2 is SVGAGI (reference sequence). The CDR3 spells CASSYYVPPSTDTQYF. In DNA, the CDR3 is TGTGCCAGCAGTTACTACGTTCCGCCGTCCACAGATACGCAGTATTTT.

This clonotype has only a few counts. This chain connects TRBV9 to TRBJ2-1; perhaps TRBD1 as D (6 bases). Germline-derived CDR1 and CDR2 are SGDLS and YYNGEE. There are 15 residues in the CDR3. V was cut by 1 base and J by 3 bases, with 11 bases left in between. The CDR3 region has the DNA TGTGCCAGCAGCGTAATGGACAGTCACTACAATGAGCAGTTCTTC. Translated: CASSVMDSHYNEQFF.

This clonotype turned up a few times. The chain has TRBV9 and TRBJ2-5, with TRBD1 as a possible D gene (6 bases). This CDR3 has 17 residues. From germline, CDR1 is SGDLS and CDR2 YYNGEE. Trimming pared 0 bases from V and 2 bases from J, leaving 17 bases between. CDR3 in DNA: TGTGCCAGCAGCGTAGGAATCGACAGGAAAATACAAGAGACCCAGTACTTC. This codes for CASSVGIDRKIQETQYF.

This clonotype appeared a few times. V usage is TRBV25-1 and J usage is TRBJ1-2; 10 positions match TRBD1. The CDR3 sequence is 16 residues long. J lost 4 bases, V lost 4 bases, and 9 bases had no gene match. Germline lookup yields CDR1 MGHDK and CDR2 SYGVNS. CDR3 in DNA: TGTGCCAGCAGTGCCCCGGGACAGGGGAGTCTCTATGGCTACACCTTC. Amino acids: CASSAPGQGSLYGYTF.

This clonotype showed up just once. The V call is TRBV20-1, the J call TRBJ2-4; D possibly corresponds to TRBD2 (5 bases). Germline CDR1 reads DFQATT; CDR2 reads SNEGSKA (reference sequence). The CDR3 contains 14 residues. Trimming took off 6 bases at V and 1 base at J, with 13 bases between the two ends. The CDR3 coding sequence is TGCAGTGCGCAGAGCGGTTTTGCCAAAAACATTCAGTACTTC. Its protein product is CSAQSGFAKNIQYF.